This passage covers 15 T cell receptor beta chains from one sample sequenced in a study of T cells after yellow fever vaccination. In TCRdb, the 5' RACE reads were re-called with MiXCR into one record per CDR3 protein. Of a few hundred thousand distinct CDR3 sequences listed, over 5% are singletons. The sequenced sample was PBMCs, obtained 5 days after the yellow fever booster vaccination. The receptors stem from a man aged 25 to 40 who received the YFV17D yellow fever vaccine.

This clonotype was detected many times. The J gene is TRBJ2-2, the V gene TRBV7-8, with 7 nucleotides matching TRBD1. This CDR3 is built from 15 residues. The V gene end was trimmed by 4 bases and the J gene end by 4 bases; junction bases not matched to a gene: 6. Germline CDR1 SGHVS, CDR2 FQNEAQ. This CDR3 is CASSSRQGPTGELFF. The CDR3 coding sequence is TGTGCCAGCAGCTCCAGACAGGGCCCCACCGGGGAGCTGTTTTTT.

This clonotype has a handful of counts. This chain links TRBV11-2 with TRBJ1-2; D might be TRBD1 (6 bases). The CDR3 is 16 residues long. The germline CDR1 and CDR2 sequences are SGHAT and FQNNGV. Trimming removed 5 bases from V and 8 bases from J, with 24 bases in between. DNA for the CDR3: TGTGCCAGCAGCCACGGACCGTTGGGGGGCCCCATGGGCTACACCTTC. Residues: CASSHGPLGGPMGYTF.

Ten or more counts support this clonotype. This chain connects TRBV20-1 to TRBJ2-7, with 8 bases that match TRBD1. Germline V lookup: CDR1 DFQATT, CDR2 SNEGSKA (reference sequence). The CDR3 consists of 15 residues. The J segment lost 2 bases and the V segment lost 4 bases, leaving 10 bases of the junction unmatched. The CDR3 spells CSATLGQGGAYEQYF. The CDR3 DNA follows: TGCAGTGCTACCCTCGGACAGGGAGGAGCCTACGAGCAGTACTTC.

V is TRBV19 and J is TRBJ2-3, with TRBD2 matching 9 bases. J was trimmed by 3 bases and V by 5 bases; bases with no gene match: 12. The CDR3 is 17 amino acids. The V gene's germline CDR1 is LNHDA and CDR2 SQIVND (reference sequence). The DNA of the CDR3 is TGTGCCAGTAGTGTCAGTAGGCTAGCGGGACTTACAGATACGCAGTATTTT. Translated, it gives CASSVSRLAGLTDTQYF.

This clonotype was observed a handful of times. The chain combines TRBV19 with TRBJ2-1; TRBD2 matches 9 bases. The CDR3 is made up of 15 amino acids. Germline V gene data show CDR1 as LNHDA and CDR2 as SQIVND (reference sequence). The V and J ends lost 9 bases and 7 bases, in that order; junction bases with no gene match: 13. The CDR3 sequence is CASLRAGGSWNEQFF. As DNA, the CDR3 is TGTGCCAGCTTGCGGGCGGGAGGGTCATGGAATGAGCAGTTCTTC.

V gene TRBV7-2 combines with J gene TRBJ2-6; D unclear. The germline V and J ends were trimmed by 2 bases and 3 bases, with 11 bases remaining between them. The CDR3 contains 16 residues. CDR1 is SGHTA, CDR2 FQGNSA, per germline. DNA for the CDR3: TGTGCCAGCAGCTTACGGGTTACGGGTGGGGCCAACGTCCTGACTTTC. This translates into CASSLRVTGGANVLTF.

This clonotype was seen at least ten times. The chain has TRBV29-1 and TRBJ2-5; D is ambiguous. V lost 0 bases and J 5 bases, leaving 10 bases between the germline ends. This CDR3 is 13 amino acids long. Germline V CDR1 and CDR2: SQVTM, ANQGSEA. In nucleotides, the CDR3 is TGCAGCGTTGAAGATCCTGGACCGGAGACCCAGTACTTC. Encoded protein: CSVEDPGPETQYF.

The rearrangement joins TRBV10-3 to TRBJ2-7; D is perhaps TRBD2 (5 bases). V lost 2 bases and J lost 1, with 12 bases in between. This CDR3 spans 15 amino acids. CDR1 is ENHRY and CDR2 is SYGVKD in the germline V gene. CDR3 DNA: TGTGCCATCAGTGAGCCCGGGAAGAATTCCTACGAGCAGTACTTC. This codes for CAISEPGKNSYEQYF.

This clonotype was observed many times. The chain combines TRBV20-1 with TRBJ2-3; D possibly corresponds to TRBD2 (5 bases). Germline values: CDR1 DFQATT, CDR2 SNEGSKA (reference sequence). V lost 5 bases and J 0 bases, leaving 18 bases between the germline ends. The CDR3 runs to 16 residues. CDR3 residues: CSASRGIAPSTDTQYF. CDR3 sequence (DNA): TGCAGTGCTTCCCGAGGAATAGCGCCGAGCACAGATACGCAGTATTTT.

This clonotype was seen a handful of times. V gene TRBV10-2 combines with J gene TRBJ2-7; D not resolved. Trimming pared 4 bases from V and 4 bases from J, leaving 11 bases between. Germline V lookup: CDR1 WSHSY, CDR2 SAAADI. The CDR3 length is 13 residues. DNA of the CDR3: TGCGCCAGCAGTGTAAGTTTACCGTACGAGCAGTACTTC. As protein: CASSVSLPYEQYF.

This clonotype came up a few times. The chain is built from TRBV5-1 and TRBJ2-7, with TRBD1 as a possible D gene (5 bases). The CDR3 has 19 amino acids. Trimming left V 2 bases short and J 1 base short, with 25 bases between. Germline V gene data show CDR1 as SGHRS and CDR2 as YFSETQ. Here the CDR3 reads CASSFSHDSRTTMSYEQYF. Here the CDR3 DNA reads TGCGCCAGCAGCTTTTCTCATGACTCCCGGACAACAATGTCCTACGAGCAGTACTTC. Drawing the rest from reference TRBV5-1 and TRBJ2-7, the complete variable domain is KAGVTQTPRYLIKTRGQQVTLSCSPISGHRSVSWYQQTPGQGLQFLFEYFSETQRNKGNFPGRFSGRQFSNSRSEMNVSTLELGDSALYLCASSFSHDSRTTMSYEQYFGPGTRLTVT.

This clonotype was picked up many times. The chain is built from TRBV12-3 or TRBV12-4 and TRBJ2-5, with 10 nucleotides matching TRBD2. V shed 5 bases, J shed 6 bases, and the junction held 6 bases outside the gene matches. This CDR3 has 14 amino acids. The CDR3 DNA reads TGTGCCAGCAGTAGGACTAGCGGTGCAAAGACCCAGTACTTC. Translation: CASSRTSGAKTQYF.

This rearrangement joins TRBV11-2 to TRBJ2-2; D is possibly TRBD2 (5 bases). The germline V gene has CDR1 SGHAT and CDR2 FQNNGV. Trimming stripped 6 bases from V and 4 bases from J, with 12 bases between. CDR3 length: 14 amino acids. CDR3 DNA sequence: TGTGCCAGCAGTTCGTCCCGGGGCACCGGGGAGCTGTTTTTT. This encodes CASSSSRGTGELFF.

In this sample, this clonotype turned up many times. This chain connects TRBV5-1 to TRBJ2-3; D remains ambiguous. The ends were cut back, 2 bases at V and 2 bases at J, with 6 bases in the middle. There are 13 residues in the CDR3. Germline CDR1 SGHRS, CDR2 YFSETQ. The CDR3 is CASSLQDTDTQYF. CDR3 DNA sequence: TGCGCCAGCAGCTTACAAGACACAGATACGCAGTATTTT. Together with reference TRBV5-1 and TRBJ2-3, the CDR3 gives the full variable domain: KAGVTQTPRYLIKTRGQQVTLSCSPISGHRSVSWYQQTPGQGLQFLFEYFSETQRNKGNFPGRFSGRQFSNSRSEMNVSTLELGDSALYLCASSLQDTDTQYFGPGTRLTVL.

Only a few counts were recorded for this clonotype. The rearrangement links TRBV12-3 or TRBV12-4 to TRBJ2-3; no reliable D call. This CDR3 region has 14 residues. The germline V and J ends were trimmed by 6 bases and 2 bases, with 12 bases remaining between them. The CDR3 region is CASSPTEFTDTQYF. In DNA form, the CDR3 reads TGTGCCAGCAGCCCTACAGAGTTCACAGATACGCAGTATTTT.